This T cell receptor (beta chain) was obtained from a study of cytomegalovirus exposure and HLA in healthy donors (dated by TCRdb to about 2017). About the full investigation: An earlier analysis of 550 to 700 of the donors reported approximately 300 Gb of sequence data and some 120 million unique TCR beta sequences from 150 million to 200 million T cells. In an earlier analysis of 587 of the donors, high-throughput TCR beta sequencing was used to judge whether each TCR beta V gene segment behaved as functional or pseudogenic. The study used immunosequencing to profile the T cell repertoires of several hundred subjects and linked those repertoires to cytomegalovirus serostatus. Donor age, sex, ethnicity and CMV serostatus were compiled alongside the repertoire data. All discovery cohort repertoires had been generated using a single sequencing platform. To predict cytomegalovirus infection status, the study brought together high-throughput TCR immunosequencing, statistical association of individual TCRs with disease status, and machine learning. Approximately 300 gigabases of sequencing data and around 80 million unique TCR sequences made up an early release that covered approximately 650 HLA-typed donors. Class I and class II HLA loci were covered by the typing at four-digit resolution. A later genetic analysis used genome-wide SNP genotypes for about 65% of the roughly 700 donors, treating that subset as a discovery cohort. Rather than using new phenotypic data, the later analysis identified candidate immune exposures from TCR beta sequences and from how often those sequences occurred across donors. Four or five DR-DQ haplotypes were treated as single units for association and clustering because of strong linkage in the cohort. The number of typed donors differed by locus: 629-630 for A, B, C, DRB1 and DQB1; 522 for DQA1; around 580 for DPA1; and about 450 for DPB1. The aim of the study was to test whether cataloging public T cell receptors could identify signatures of past pathogen exposure. The genetic ancestry cluster associated with self-reported Caucasian donors included about 84% of the roughly 360 genotyped donors. A later analysis re-analyzed previously published TCR beta repertoires from several hundred donors and added high-resolution HLA genotyping to study TCR occurrence patterns. Among some 400 genotyped donors of the cohort, an average of roughly 230,000 unique TCR beta nucleotide sequences was sequenced per donor, of which about 18% were non-productive. Along with the approximately 600-subject first cohort, a separate validation cohort of over a hundred different subjects was used. The full study reports these points: Because counts were too low, roughly 17 rarely observed V segments, including chromosome 9 orphons, were left out of the earlier analysis of about 620 of the donors. In a later genetic analysis, fewer N-insertions in productive TCRs were reported among donors in an Asian-associated ancestry cluster than the roughly 710-donor mean. This cohort had only TCR beta chains sequenced, and the lack of alpha or paired-chain data limited which features could be detected. Correlated functional status among segregating V segments might reflect linkage disequilibrium, but an unknown experimental factor could not be ruled out. Across donors, most TCR sequences were observed very rarely, whereas some public TCRs were present in many individuals. At a false discovery rate of 0.05, a later analysis linked under 20,000 TCR beta sequences to specific HLA alleles. In vitro tests confirmed that three of the cytomegalovirus-associated TCR beta chains recognize cytomegalovirus antigens. An association between a missense DCLRE1C variant and V-gene and J-gene trimming of TCR beta chains was found in a later genetic analysis and replicated in an independent cohort. In a later analysis, the rate of TCR association differed among HLA loci, with DRB1 alleles having the most associated TCRs and HLA-C alleles having the fewest. HLA typing was unavailable for some donors at each locus, so association tests used only the typed subset. Some IMGT-functional V segments, including TRBV6-2 and TRBV6-3, could not be distinguished by the 87-base-pair reads and were therefore excluded. CMV serostatus was the only immune exposure information available for the cohort. An earlier analysis of some 590 of the donors showed that most TCR beta V segments appeared in productive rearrangements either about 87% or about 30% of the time, which broadly matched IMGT annotations. A cluster of highly shared sequence variants was judged likely to represent a technical artifact of the sequencing pipeline. A further reported finding was that TCR beta sequences accurately predicted the HLA-A and HLA-B alleles for most subjects in the first cohort. When HLA alleles, especially DR and DQ, strongly co-occurred, TCR associations were difficult to assign to individual alleles. According to a later analysis, most CMV-associated TCR beta chains appeared to be HLA-restricted, and the HLA associations seemed to be driven largely by CMV exposure. A later analysis reported that several top co-occurrence clusters appeared linked to parvovirus B19, influenza, CMV and Epstein-Barr virus. The authors suggested that the approach could potentially be generalized to other disease states and immunological phenotypes. The classifier was reported to diagnose cytomegalovirus status with high specificity and sensitivity in both the original and validation cohorts. A total of about 180 TCR beta chains were listed by the study as associated with cytomegalovirus. Roughly uniform sequencing depth across donors was assumed in presence/absence analyses, although this assumption may not hold. In a later analysis, HLA-associated TCR beta chains showed more clonal expansion and lower generation probabilities than non-associated chains that were equally common.

The method behind the library was the immunoSEQ multiplex PCR assay. A mixture of 60 forward primers for TCR Vbeta segments and 13 reverse primers for TCR Jbeta segments was used in the multiplex PCR. Amplification of the CDR3 region of rearranged TCR beta genes was performed with a multiplex PCR assay on genomic DNA. On the Illumina HiSeq System, the amplified TCR beta libraries were sequenced as 87-base-pair reads. On the study's bioinformatics: Across the roughly 640 repertoires, a later analysis counted 78 million or so unique TCR beta chains, some 11 million of which were shared by at least two donors. Raw reads were error-corrected and collapsed into unique sequences with a nearest-neighbor algorithm that merged closely related sequences to remove PCR and sequencing errors. Alignment of CDR3 sequences to IMGT reference sequences was used to assign V, D and J gene segments. For a sequence to be retained, a match of at least six nucleotides to both a V gene segment and a J gene segment was required. A rearrangement counted as productive if the CDR3 had no stop codons and remained in frame with V and J, and every other rearrangement counted as non-productive. Following IMGT convention, CDR3 was defined as the stretch from the second conserved V-encoded cysteine up to the conserved J-encoded phenylalanine. The earlier analysis of about 610 of the donors excluded sequences that lacked an unambiguous match to a single V gene segment. In an earlier analysis of several hundred of the donors, V segments were called functional above 56.7% productive rearrangements and were called segregating when the between-donor standard deviation exceeded 5%. A statistical classification framework was developed to diagnose cytomegalovirus status using the catalog of TCR beta chain sequences. In a later analysis, V and J genes were assigned by comparing TCR nucleotide sequences against IMGT/GENE-DB human TR gene sequences. In a later analysis, CDR3 sequences and most-parsimonious VDJ recombination scenarios were assigned using the TCRdist pipeline. In a later analysis, each TCR beta chain was defined by its CDR3 amino acid sequence together with its V-gene family, and reads lacking a unique V-gene family were excluded. A later analysis removed 592 highly shared, low-generation-probability nucleotide sequences to deal with suspected cross-contamination and a sequencing artifact. In a later analysis, a clonal expansion index for each public chain was calculated from normalized within-repertoire ranks of inferred template counts. In a later analysis, generation probabilities were computed using a VDJ recombination model fitted to out-of-frame rearrangements, and the results were checked against IGoR. A later analysis scored TCR-TCR, TCR-HLA and TCR-CMV co-occurrence with hypergeometric tests, applying a repertoire-size bias correction to TCR pairs. In a later analysis, false discovery rates were estimated by permuting HLA or CMV assignments 20 times. In a later analysis, co-occurring TCRs were grouped using DBSCAN, with TCRdist sequence similarity added in when clustering inside HLA-allele-positive subsets. Repertoires with fewer than 30,000 or more than 120,000 public chains were left out of co-occurrence clustering, as were five repertoires with anomalous nucleotide sharing. TCRdb's version of the immuneACCESS table is confined to in-frame rearrangements and falls short of the full clone set. An unresolved V gene accounts for under half of the shortfall where checked; the remainder is of unknown origin. Clonal size and the V and J genes are those of that table, whereas D and trimming came from the DNA. The sample table records fewer than 45,000 clones; roughly 78% of these occur just once. The ten largest clones represent roughly 5.5% of the sample.

With respect to this clone: This receptor's antigen is unknown. Base qualities are missing; no much larger clone stands one base away.

The germline V gene supplies CDR1 LGHNA and CDR2 YSLEER. The CDR3 spans 15 residues, from the cysteine through the phenylalanine. Kept here is only the CDR3 DNA, which spans 45 bases and is read in frame from base 1. Cut back by 1 base and 1 base, the V and J ends lie 10 bases apart. The cohort comprised 670 or so healthy bone marrow donors. At the time of sampling, every cohort member was nominally healthy, though immune exposures that went unrecorded were likely present. The donor tested CMV seronegative, placing the donor among the roughly 400 seronegative members of the cohort. A peripheral blood sample was provided by each donor, and peripheral blood mononuclear cells were used for TCR beta sequencing. Genomic DNA extraction from the blood cell samples was performed with the Qiagen DNeasy Blood Extraction Kit.

The TCR comes from a male donor in good health and CMV-seronegative. The sequencing sample was made of PBMCs. In this chain, TRBV4-3 is recombined with TRBJ1-2; the D gene cannot be named for sure. The CDR3 amino acid sequence is: CASSQGVGGNYGYTF. The base sequence is TGCGCCAGCAGCCAAGGTGTCGGCGGTAACTATGGCTACACCTTC.